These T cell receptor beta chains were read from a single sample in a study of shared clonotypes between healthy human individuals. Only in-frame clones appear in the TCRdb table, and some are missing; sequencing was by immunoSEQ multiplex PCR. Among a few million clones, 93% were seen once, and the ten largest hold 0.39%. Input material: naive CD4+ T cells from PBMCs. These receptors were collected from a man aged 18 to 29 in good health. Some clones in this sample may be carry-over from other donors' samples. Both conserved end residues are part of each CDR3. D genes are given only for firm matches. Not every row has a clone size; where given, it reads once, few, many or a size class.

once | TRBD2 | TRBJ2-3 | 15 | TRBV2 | TGTGCCAGCAGTGAAGAAGCGGGATCCCAAGATACGCAGTATTTT | CASSEEAGSQDTQYF
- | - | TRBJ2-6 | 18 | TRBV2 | TGTGCCAGCAGTGACTTAAATTACCGAACAAAGTCGGGCCAACTCCTGACTTTC | CASSDLNYRTKSGQLLTF
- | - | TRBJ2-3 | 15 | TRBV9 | TGTGCCAGCAGCGTAGTAGCAGCTAGGTCAGATACGCAGTATTTT | CASSVVAARSDTQYF
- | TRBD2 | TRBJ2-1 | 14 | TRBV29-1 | TGCAGCGTTACGACTAGCGGGAGTTACAATGAGCAGTTCTTC | CSVTTSGSYNEQFF
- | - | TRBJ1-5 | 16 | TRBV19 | TGTGCCAGTAGATGGGGGGAGGGCCTAGCGAATCAGCCCCAGCATTTT | CASRWGEGLANQPQHF
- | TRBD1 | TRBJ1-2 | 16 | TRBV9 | TGTGCCAGCAGCGTAGGAGGGACAGCGGGCAACTATGGCTACACCTTC | CASSVGGTAGNYGYTF
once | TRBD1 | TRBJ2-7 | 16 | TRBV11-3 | TGTGCCAGCAGCCCTAGCCCCGGACAGGGTTACTACGAGCAGTACTTC | CASSPSPGQGYYEQYF
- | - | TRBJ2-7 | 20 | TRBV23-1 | TGCGCCAGCAGTCAAATCTTTCGGACAGGGAGGACTAGCGCATCCTACGAGCAGTACTTC | CASSQIFRTGRTSASYEQYF
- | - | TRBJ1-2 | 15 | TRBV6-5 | TGTGCCAGCAGCGCTTTAGGACGGACGTTCTATGGCTACACCTTC | CASSALGRTFYGYTF
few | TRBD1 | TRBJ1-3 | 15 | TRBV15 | TGTGCCACCAGCAGAACCACAGGGGCTGGAAACACCATATATTTT | CATSRTTGAGNTIYF
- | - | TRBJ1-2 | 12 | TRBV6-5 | TGTGCCAGCACTTTACAGCCGTATGGCTACACCTTC | CASTLQPYGYTF
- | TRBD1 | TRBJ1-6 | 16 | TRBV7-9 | TGTGCCAGCAGCTTAGGACAGGGCGGTGGAAATTCACCCCTCCACTTT | CASSLGQGGGNSPLHF
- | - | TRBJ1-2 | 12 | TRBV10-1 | TGCGCCAGCAGCGGGGATCTCTATGGCTACACCTTC | CASSGDLYGYTF
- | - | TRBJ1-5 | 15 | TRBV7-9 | TGTGCCAGCAGCTTAGACGGGGCTAGCAATCAGCCCCAGCATTTT | CASSLDGASNQPQHF
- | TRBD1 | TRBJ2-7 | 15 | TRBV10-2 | TGCGCCACCCGGGACAGGGGGGTCGGTACCTACGAGCAGTACTTC | CATRDRGVGTYEQYF
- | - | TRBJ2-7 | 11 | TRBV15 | TGTGCCACCAGCAGCAGGTACGAGCAGTACTTC | CATSSRYEQYF
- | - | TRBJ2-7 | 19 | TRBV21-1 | TGTGCCAGCAGCAAAGTTCCGTCCAGGCGGAGGGAGGTTTTCTACGAGCAGTACTTC | CASSKVPSRRREVFYEQYF
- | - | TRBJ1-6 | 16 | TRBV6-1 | TGTGCCAGCAGTGAAAGTGTTGCAGGCTATAATTCACCCCTCCACTTT | CASSESVAGYNSPLHF